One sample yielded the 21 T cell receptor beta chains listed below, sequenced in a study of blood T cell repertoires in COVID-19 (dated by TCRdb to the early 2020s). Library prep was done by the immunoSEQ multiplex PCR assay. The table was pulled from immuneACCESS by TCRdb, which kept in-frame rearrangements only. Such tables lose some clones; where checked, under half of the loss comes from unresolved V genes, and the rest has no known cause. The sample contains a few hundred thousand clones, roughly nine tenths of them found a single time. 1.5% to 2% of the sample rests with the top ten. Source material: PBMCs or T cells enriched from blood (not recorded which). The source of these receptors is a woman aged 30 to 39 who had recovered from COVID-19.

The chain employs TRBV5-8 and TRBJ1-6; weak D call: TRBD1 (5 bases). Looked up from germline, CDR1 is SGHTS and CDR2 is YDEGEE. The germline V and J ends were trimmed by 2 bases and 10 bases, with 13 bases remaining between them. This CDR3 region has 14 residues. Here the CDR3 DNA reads TGTGCCAGCAGCTTCGGACATATGGGGTCACCCCTCCACTTT. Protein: CASSFGHMGSPLHF. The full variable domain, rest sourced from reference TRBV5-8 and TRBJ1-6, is EAGVTQSPTHLIKTRGQQATLRCSPISGHTSVYWYQQALGLGLQFLLWYDEGEERNRGNFPPRFSGRQFPNYSSELNVNALELEDSALYLCASSFGHMGSPLHFGNGTRLTVT.

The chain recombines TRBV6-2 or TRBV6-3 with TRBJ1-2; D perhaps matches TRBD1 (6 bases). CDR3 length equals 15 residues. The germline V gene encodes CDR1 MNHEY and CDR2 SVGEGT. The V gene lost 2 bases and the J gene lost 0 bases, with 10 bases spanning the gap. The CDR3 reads CASSYPGQTNYGYTF. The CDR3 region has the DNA TGTGCCAGCAGTTACCCGGGACAAACTAACTATGGCTACACCTTC.

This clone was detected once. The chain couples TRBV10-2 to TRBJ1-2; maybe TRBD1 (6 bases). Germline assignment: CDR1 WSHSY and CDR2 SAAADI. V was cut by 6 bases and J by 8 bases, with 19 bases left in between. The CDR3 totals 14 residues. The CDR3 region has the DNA TGCGCCAGCAGCCCCTACCAGGGGACCTCAGGCTACACCTTC. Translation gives CASSPYQGTSGYTF.

CDR3 sequence reads: CASSSLSGQETQYF. The CDR3, as DNA: TGTGCCAGCAGCTCCCTAAGCGGCCAAGAGACCCAGTACTTC. The gene calls are TRBV11-1 and TRBJ2-5, with D maybe TRBD2 (5 bases). The germline CDR1 and CDR2 sequences are SGHAT and FQDESV (reference sequence). The CDR3 is made up of 14 amino acids. Trimming shortened V by 4 bases and J by 1 base, and 10 bases separated the two germline ends.

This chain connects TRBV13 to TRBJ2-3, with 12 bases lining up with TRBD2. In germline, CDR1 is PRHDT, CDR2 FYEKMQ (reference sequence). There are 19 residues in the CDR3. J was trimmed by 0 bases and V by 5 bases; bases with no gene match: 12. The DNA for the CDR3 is TGTGCCAGCAGCACCAGGGAGGGACTAGCGGGCGATAGCACAGATACGCAGTATTTT. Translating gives CASSTREGLAGDSTDTQYF.

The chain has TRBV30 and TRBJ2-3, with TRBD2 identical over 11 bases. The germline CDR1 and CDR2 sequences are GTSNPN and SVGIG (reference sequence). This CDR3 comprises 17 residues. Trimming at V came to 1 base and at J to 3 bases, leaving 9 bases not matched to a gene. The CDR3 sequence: CAWSGIVSGGVTDTQYF. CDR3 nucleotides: TGTGCCTGGAGTGGTATCGTTAGCGGGGGGGTAACAGATACGCAGTATTTT.

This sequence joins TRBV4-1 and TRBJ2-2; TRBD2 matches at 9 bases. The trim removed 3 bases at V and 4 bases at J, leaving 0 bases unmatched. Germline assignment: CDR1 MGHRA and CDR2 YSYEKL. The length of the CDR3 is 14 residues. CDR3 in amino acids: CASSQREGTGELFF. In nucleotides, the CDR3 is TGCGCCAGCAGCCAGCGGGAGGGCACCGGGGAGCTGTTTTTT.

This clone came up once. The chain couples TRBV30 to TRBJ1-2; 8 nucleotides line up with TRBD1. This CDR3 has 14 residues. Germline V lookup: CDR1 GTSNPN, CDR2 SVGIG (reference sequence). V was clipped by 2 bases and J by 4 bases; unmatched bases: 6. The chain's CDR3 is CAWSTTGAIYGYTF. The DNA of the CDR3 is TGTGCCTGGAGTACGACAGGGGCGATCTATGGCTACACCTTC. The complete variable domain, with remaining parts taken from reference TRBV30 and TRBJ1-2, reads SQTIHQWPATLVQPVGSPLSLECTVEGTSNPNLYWYRQAAGRGLQLLFYSVGIGQISSEVPQNLSASRPQDRQFILSSKKLLLSDSGFYLCAWSTTGAIYGYTFGSGTRLTVV.

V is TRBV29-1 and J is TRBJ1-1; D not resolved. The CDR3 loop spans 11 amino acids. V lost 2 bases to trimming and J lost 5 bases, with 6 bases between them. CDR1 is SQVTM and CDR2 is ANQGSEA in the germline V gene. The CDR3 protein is CSVERVTEAFF. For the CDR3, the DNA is TGCAGCGTTGAACGGGTAACTGAAGCTTTCTTT.

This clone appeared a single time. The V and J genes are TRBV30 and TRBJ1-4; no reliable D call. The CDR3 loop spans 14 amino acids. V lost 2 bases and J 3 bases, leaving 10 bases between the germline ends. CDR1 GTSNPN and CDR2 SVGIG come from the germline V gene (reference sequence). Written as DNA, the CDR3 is TGTGCCTGGAGTTTCACCTCGGCTAATGAAAAACTGTTTTTT. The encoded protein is CAWSFTSANEKLFF.

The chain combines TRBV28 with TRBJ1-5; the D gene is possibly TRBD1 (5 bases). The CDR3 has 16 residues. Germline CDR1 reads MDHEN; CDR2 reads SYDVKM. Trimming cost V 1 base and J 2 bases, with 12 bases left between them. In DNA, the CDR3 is TGTGCCAGCAGTTTATACATGGGGCAGGGCAATCAGCCCCAGCATTTT. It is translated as CASSLYMGQGNQPQHF.

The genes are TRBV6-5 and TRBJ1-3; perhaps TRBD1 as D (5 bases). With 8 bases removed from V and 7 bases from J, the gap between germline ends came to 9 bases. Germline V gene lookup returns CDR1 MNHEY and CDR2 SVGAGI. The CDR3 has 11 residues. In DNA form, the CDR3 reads TGTGCCAGCGTTCGGGGGAACACCATATATTTT. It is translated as CASVRGNTIYF.

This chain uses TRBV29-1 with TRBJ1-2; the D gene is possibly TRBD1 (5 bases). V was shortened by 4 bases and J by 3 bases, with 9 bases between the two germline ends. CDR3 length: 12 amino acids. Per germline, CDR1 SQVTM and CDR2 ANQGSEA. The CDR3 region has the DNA TGCAGCGTTGGGGGCCATGACTATGGCTACACCTTC. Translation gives CSVGGHDYGYTF.

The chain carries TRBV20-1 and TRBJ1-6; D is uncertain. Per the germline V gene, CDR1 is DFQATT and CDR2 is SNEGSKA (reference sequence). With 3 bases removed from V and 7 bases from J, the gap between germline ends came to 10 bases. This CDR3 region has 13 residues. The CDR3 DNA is TGCAGTGCTAGTTCGGTTTGGAATTCACCCCTCCACTTT. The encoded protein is CSASSVWNSPLHF.

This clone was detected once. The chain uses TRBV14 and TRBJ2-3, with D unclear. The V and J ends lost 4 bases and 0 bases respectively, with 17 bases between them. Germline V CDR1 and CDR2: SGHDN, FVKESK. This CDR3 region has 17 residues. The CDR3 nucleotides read TGTGCCAGCAGCCTTAAAGCCTGGCAGACTAGCACAGATACGCAGTATTTT. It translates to CASSLKAWQTSTDTQYF.

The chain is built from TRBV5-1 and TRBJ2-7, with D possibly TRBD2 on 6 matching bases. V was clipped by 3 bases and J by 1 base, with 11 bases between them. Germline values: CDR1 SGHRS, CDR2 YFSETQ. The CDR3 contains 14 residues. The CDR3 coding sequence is TGCGCCAGCAGCTGGGGACTGGGATCCTACGAGCAGTACTTC. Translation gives CASSWGLGSYEQYF.

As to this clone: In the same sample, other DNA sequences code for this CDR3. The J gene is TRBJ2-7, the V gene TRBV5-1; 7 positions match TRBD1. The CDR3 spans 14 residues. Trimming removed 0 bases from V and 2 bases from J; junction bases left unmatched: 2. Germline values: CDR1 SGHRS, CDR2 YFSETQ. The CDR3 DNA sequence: TGCGCCAGCAGCTTGGGAGACAGGGCCTACGAGCAGTACTTC. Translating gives CASSLGDRAYEQYF.

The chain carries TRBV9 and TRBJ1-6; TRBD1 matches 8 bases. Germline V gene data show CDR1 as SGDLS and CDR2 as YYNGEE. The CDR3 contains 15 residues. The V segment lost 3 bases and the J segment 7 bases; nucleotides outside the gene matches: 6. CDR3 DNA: TGTGCCAGCAGCGAAACAGGGGGAACGAATTCACCCCTCCACTTT. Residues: CASSETGGTNSPLHF.

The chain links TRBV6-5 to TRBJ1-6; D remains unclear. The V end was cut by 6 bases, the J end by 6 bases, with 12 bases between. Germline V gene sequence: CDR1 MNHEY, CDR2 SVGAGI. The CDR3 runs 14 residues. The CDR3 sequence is CASRAGLGNSPLHF. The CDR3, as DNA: TGTGCCAGCAGGGCCGGACTGGGTAATTCACCCCTCCACTTT.

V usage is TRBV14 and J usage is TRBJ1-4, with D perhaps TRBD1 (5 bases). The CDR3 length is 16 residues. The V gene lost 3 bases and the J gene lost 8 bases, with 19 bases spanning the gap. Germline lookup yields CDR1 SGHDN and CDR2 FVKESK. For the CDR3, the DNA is TGTGCCAGCAGCCAGGGACGGAAGGAGGGTCGAGAAAAACTGTTTTTT. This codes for CASSQGRKEGREKLFF.

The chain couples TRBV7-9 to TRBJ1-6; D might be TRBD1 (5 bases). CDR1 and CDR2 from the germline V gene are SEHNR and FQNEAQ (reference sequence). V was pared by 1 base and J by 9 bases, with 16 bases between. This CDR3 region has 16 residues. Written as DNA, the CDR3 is TGTGCCAGCAGCTTAGGTGGGGGGACTACTGCTTCACCCCTCCACTTT. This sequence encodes CASSLGGGTTASPLHF.